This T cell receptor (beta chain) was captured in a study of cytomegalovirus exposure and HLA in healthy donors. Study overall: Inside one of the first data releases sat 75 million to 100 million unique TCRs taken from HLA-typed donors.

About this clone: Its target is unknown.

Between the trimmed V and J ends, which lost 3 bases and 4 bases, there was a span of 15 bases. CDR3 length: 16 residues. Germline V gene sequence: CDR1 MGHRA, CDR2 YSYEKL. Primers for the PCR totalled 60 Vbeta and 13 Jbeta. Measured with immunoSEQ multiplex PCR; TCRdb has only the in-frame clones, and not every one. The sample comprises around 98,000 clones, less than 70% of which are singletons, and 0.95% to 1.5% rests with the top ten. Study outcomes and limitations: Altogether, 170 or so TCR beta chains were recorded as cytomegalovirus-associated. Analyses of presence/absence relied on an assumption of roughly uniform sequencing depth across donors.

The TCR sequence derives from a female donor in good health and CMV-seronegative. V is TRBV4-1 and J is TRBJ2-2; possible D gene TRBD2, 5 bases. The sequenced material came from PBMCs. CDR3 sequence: CASSHPTEGGTGELFF. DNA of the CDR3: TGCGCCAGCAGCCACCCGACCGAGGGCGGCACCGGGGAGCTGTTTTTT.